This TCR beta chain was sequenced for a study of a mutant IDH1 vaccine in newly diagnosed glioma. Overall study results and limits: Top peripheral T cell clonotype shifts appeared unrelated to pseudoprogression.

Clones were read by immunoSEQ multiplex PCR, and TCRdb kept only the in-frame ones, dropping some. The sample gives approximately 70,000 clones, about 80% of which show up once; 10% to 15% is in the top ten. Time point specified: week 23, last vaccination. What each vaccine dose contained was 300 ug of mutant IDH1 20-mer peptide, accompanied by topical imiquimod. The donors had new WHO grade 3 or 4 astrocytomas; these were IDH1-mutant and ATRX-lost. To note about this clone: Its antigen is unknown.

The specimen was PBMCs, collected from a glioma patient whose treatment included an IDH1 peptide vaccine. The receptor comes from a man between 18 and 35 years old with glioma.

As DNA, the CDR3 is TGTGCCAGCACTCCTCCGGTCCAATCAGAAGCTTTCTTT. As protein: CASTPPVQSEAFF. The V call is TRBV6-6, the J call TRBJ1-1; D gene unclear. V was clipped by 7 bases and J by 8 bases, with 17 bases between them. The CDR3 covers 13 residues. Germline V gives CDR1 MNHNY, CDR2 SVGAGI (reference sequence).